This T cell receptor beta chain derives from a study of blood T cell repertoires in COVID-19. This clone was seen more than once but under ten times. Exposed study participants had met a COVID-19 case within 2 weeks before entry. Generated by immunoSEQ multiplex PCR, the TCRdb table keeps only in-frame clones and is missing some. The profile shows roughly 200,000 clones, around four fifths of them singletons. Germline V gene data show CDR1 as SGHAT and CDR2 as FQNNGV. Between the trimmed V and J ends, which lost 5 bases and 3 bases, there was a span of 21 bases. The CDR3 loop spans 17 amino acids. The chain has TRBV11-2 and TRBJ2-3, with a weak D call TRBD1 (6 bases). The receptor was isolated from a woman aged 50 to 60 who had been exposed to COVID-19. Sequencing input: PBMCs or T cells enriched from blood (not recorded which). CDR3: CASSPLLQGLETDTQYF. As DNA, the CDR3 is TGTGCCAGCAGCCCGCTCCTTCAGGGGTTGGAGACAGATACGCAGTATTTT.